This T cell receptor (beta chain) was recovered during a study of blood T cell repertoires in COVID-19. Study context: Sources were T cells, B-cell-depleted T cells, or PBMCs; the material itself was cDNA or gDNA.

Those enrolled, adults aged about 18 to 95 years, came from roughly 22 US areas. Researchers sorted participants into cohorts using their self-reported clinical history. Sequencing used immunoSEQ multiplex PCR; TCRdb keeps in-frame clones, though not all of them. The sample has under 300,000 clones; approximately 86% are singletons. This clone was detected once. Germline lookup yields CDR1 PRHDT and CDR2 FYEKMQ (reference sequence). Unmatched junction bases numbered 11, after V lost 5 bases and J lost 2 bases. The CDR3 has 17 residues. The source material was PBMCs or T cells enriched from blood (not recorded which). The genes are TRBV13 and TRBJ1-2, with 10 bases aligning to TRBD1. The TCR was taken from a woman aged 40-49 years with acute COVID-19. CDR3 bases: TGTGCCAGCAGCAACTCCCGTGGACAGGGGGGAAACTATGGCTACACCTTC. Translation: CASSNSRGQGGNYGYTF.